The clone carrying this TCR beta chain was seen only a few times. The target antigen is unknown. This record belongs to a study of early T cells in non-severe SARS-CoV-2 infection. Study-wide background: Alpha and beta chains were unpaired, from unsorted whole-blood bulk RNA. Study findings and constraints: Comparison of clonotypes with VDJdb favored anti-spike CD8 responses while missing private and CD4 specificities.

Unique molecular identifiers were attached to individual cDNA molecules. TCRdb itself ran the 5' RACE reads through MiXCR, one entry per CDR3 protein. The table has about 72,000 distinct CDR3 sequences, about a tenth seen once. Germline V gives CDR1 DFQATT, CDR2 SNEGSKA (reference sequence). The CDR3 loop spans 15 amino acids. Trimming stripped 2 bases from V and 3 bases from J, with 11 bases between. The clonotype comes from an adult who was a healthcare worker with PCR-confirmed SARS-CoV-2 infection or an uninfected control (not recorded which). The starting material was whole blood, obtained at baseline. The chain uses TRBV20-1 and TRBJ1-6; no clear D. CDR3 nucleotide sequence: TGCAGTGCTAGATCGGACGGGATCTATAATTCACCCCTCCACTTT. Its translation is CSARSDGIYNSPLHF.